The clone carrying this TCR beta chain turned up a few times. What it recognizes is unknown. This specimen comes from a study of shared clonotypes between healthy human individuals. Study summary: For every donor, three CD4 naive, three CD4 memory, two CD8 naive and one CD8 memory plates were used. Whole-study results and caveats: Sampling covered nothing but blood. Tissue TCR repertoires likely differ from those found in blood.

At a deep level, the assay was run. Produced via immunoSEQ multiplex PCR; TCRdb's table is partial and in-frame only. Of 650,000 to 700,000 clones listed, 80% to 95% were seen once; the top ten hold roughly 36%. The source is a man aged 18 to 29 in good health. Some clones in this sample may be carry-over from other donors' samples. The sequencing input was memory CD8+ T cells from PBMCs. Subset noted: CD45RO+ cells pooled with CCR7-negative TemRA cells.

CDR3 region: CASSLEGDPYEQYF. DNA for the CDR3: TGTGCCAGCAGCTTGGAGGGGGATCCCTACGAGCAGTACTTC. The chain recombines TRBV5-6 with TRBJ2-7; weak D call: TRBD1 (6 bases). The CDR3 contains 14 residues. The ends were cut back, 0 bases at V and 2 bases at J, with 9 bases in the middle. Germline V gives CDR1 SGHDT, CDR2 YYEEEE.